The next 21 T cell receptor beta chains were all read from a single sample in a study of blood T cell repertoires in COVID-19. The assay was immunoSEQ multiplex PCR, and TCRdb's table has in-frame clones only and misses some. The table has 150,000 or so clones, approximately 84% seen once. The sequencing input was peripheral blood. These receptors were obtained from a young man with active or convalescent COVID-19.

The chain joins TRBV9 to TRBJ2-1, with D hard to call. CDR3 length equals 12 residues. V lost 4 bases to trimming and J lost 8 bases, with 10 bases between them. The germline gives CDR1 SGDLS, CDR2 YYNGEE. Written as DNA, the CDR3 is TGTGCCAGCAGCAGGCTAGGCGATGAGCAGTTCTTC. Translated, it gives CASSRLGDEQFF.

The chain links TRBV7-9 to TRBJ1-1; D might be TRBD1 (6 bases). CDR1 SEHNR and CDR2 FQNEAQ come from the germline V gene (reference sequence). This CDR3 contains 14 residues. The germline V and J ends were trimmed by 7 bases and 3 bases, with 15 bases remaining between them. CDR3 loop: CASISTGRDTEAFF. The CDR3 bases are TGTGCCAGCATCTCTACAGGGCGGGACACTGAAGCTTTCTTT.

The rearrangement links TRBV18 to TRBJ2-1, with 7 positions matching TRBD2. The germline CDR1 and CDR2 sequences are KGHSH and LQKENI. Losses at the gene ends were 3 bases for V and 5 bases for J; bases not matched to a gene: 4. The CDR3 has 14 amino acids. In nucleotides, the CDR3 is TGTGCCAGCTCACCCGTCGGGGGGAACAATGAGCAGTTCTTC. It is translated as CASSPVGGNNEQFF.

The chain combines TRBV28 with TRBJ2-7, with D hard to call. CDR3 length: 13 amino acids. The V end was cut by 2 bases, the J end by 2 bases, with 7 bases between. CDR1 and CDR2 (germline): MDHEN, SYDVKM. In DNA form, the CDR3 reads TGTGCCAGCAGTTTAATTAGAACCTACGAGCAGTACTTC. Protein sequence: CASSLIRTYEQYF. The full variable domain, in which reference TRBV28 and TRBJ2-7 provide the parts outside the CDR3, is DVKVTQSSRYLVKRTGEKVFLECVQDMDHENMFWYRQDPGLGLRLIYFSYDVKMKEKGDIPEGYSVSREKKERFSLILESASTNQTSMYLCASSLIRTYEQYFGPGTRLTVT.

This clone was seen more than once but under ten times. The V gene is TRBV5-5, the J gene TRBJ2-3; 9 nucleotides match TRBD2. The CDR3 totals 16 residues. Trimming at V came to 5 bases and at J to 5 bases, leaving 12 bases not matched to a gene. CDR1 is SGHKS and CDR2 is YYEKEE in the germline V gene (reference sequence). The CDR3 bases are TGTGCCAGCAGGCGGCGGGAGGGCCAGGTGGGAGATACGCAGTATTTT. The encoded protein is CASRRREGQVGDTQYF.

V gene TRBV6-1 combines with J gene TRBJ2-4; D gene uncertain. The length of the CDR3 is 13 residues. CDR1 MNHNS and CDR2 SASEGT come from the germline V gene. The germline V and J ends were trimmed by 3 bases and 0 bases, with 3 bases remaining between them. The CDR3 here is CASSDLAKNIQYF. For the CDR3, the DNA is TGTGCCAGCAGTGATCTAGCCAAAAACATTCAGTACTTC.

The rearrangement uses TRBV7-6 and TRBJ2-3; 9 nucleotides agree with TRBD2. The length of the CDR3 is 18 residues. Unmatched junction bases numbered 10, after V lost 2 bases and J lost 1 base. Looked up from germline, CDR1 is SGHVS and CDR2 is FNYEAQ. The CDR3, as DNA: TGTGCCAGCAGCTTACTCGGTGGGGTAGCGGGGGGCACAGATACGCAGTATTTT. Its protein product is CASSLLGGVAGGTDTQYF.

This clone was observed a single time. The chain uses TRBV7-9 and TRBJ1-2; D is undetermined. V was cut by 5 bases and J by 6 bases, with 10 bases left in between. The germline CDR1 and CDR2 sequences are SEHNR and FQNEAQ (reference sequence). This CDR3 has 12 amino acids. CDR3 sequence: CASSPRAHGYTF. CDR3 DNA sequence: TGTGCCAGCAGCCCCCGAGCTCATGGCTACACCTTC. Variable domain in full (rest from reference TRBV7-9 and TRBJ1-2): DTGVSQNPRHKITKRGQNVTFRCDPISEHNRLYWYRQTLGQGPEFLTYFQNEAQLEKSRLLSDRFSAERPKGSFSTLEIQRTEQGDSAMYLCASSPRAHGYTFGSGTRLTVV.

The rearrangement joins TRBV2 to TRBJ1-2; D is uncertain. This CDR3 comprises 11 residues. Trimming removed 6 bases from V and 4 bases from J, with 6 bases in between. CDR1 is SNHLY and CDR2 is FYNNEI in the germline V gene. Here the CDR3 reads CASRELYGYTF. DNA of the CDR3: TGTGCCAGCAGGGAACTCTATGGCTACACCTTC. Drawing the rest from reference TRBV2 and TRBJ1-2, the complete variable domain is EPEVTQTPSHQVTQMGQEVILRCVPISNHLYFYWYRQILGQKVEFLVSFYNNEISEKSEIFDDQFSVERPDGSNFTLKIRSTKLEDSAMYFCASRELYGYTFGSGTRLTVV.

A few counts support this clone. This chain joins TRBV6-6 and TRBJ2-7; D might be TRBD1 (6 bases). V lost 6 bases and J 6 bases, leaving 12 bases between the germline ends. This CDR3 spans 12 amino acids. Germline CDR1 and CDR2: MNHNY and SVGAGI (reference sequence). CDR3 residues: CASSPRTVEQYF. The CDR3 DNA reads TGTGCCAGCAGCCCTCGGACAGTCGAGCAGTACTTC.

V and J are TRBV18 and TRBJ2-1; TRBD2 matches 7 bases. The J segment lost 4 bases and the V segment lost 4 bases, leaving 10 bases of the junction unmatched. Germline-derived CDR1 and CDR2 are KGHSH and LQKENI. This CDR3 has 16 amino acids. The CDR3 nucleotides read TGTGCCAGCTCACTCATTAGCGGGCAATTATACAATGAGCAGTTCTTC. The encoded protein is CASSLISGQLYNEQFF.

This clone was seen once. The chain has TRBV5-1 and TRBJ2-1; 7 bases are shared with TRBD1. Trimming cost V 3 bases and J 7 bases; bases outside gene matches: 4. The CDR3 is 13 residues long. Germline V gene data show CDR1 as SGHRS and CDR2 as YFSETQ. The CDR3 sequence is CASSSTGNNEQFF. CDR3 nucleotides: TGCGCCAGCAGCTCGACAGGGAATAATGAGCAGTTCTTC.

This CDR3 is CASSQLRSERANTEAFF. In DNA form, the CDR3 reads TGCGCCAGCAGCCAATTAAGATCGGAGAGGGCGAACACTGAAGCTTTCTTT. The V gene is TRBV4-1, the J gene TRBJ1-1; D ambiguous. V shed 2 bases and J shed 1 base, with 17 bases lying between them. The CDR3 loop spans 17 amino acids. Looked up from germline, CDR1 is MGHRA and CDR2 is YSYEKL.

The chain carries TRBV4-2 and TRBJ2-2, with 10 bases identical to TRBD2. Losses at the gene ends were 5 bases for V and 4 bases for J; bases not matched to a gene: 7. The CDR3 has 16 amino acids. CDR1 is LGHNA and CDR2 is YNFKEQ in the germline V gene. CDR3 sequence reads: CASSDPGLALTGELFF. The CDR3 nucleotides are TGTGCCAGCAGCGACCCGGGACTAGCGCTCACCGGGGAGCTGTTTTTT.

The CDR3 reads CASPPEGSANEQYF. CDR3 DNA sequence: TGTGCCAGCCCCCCCGAGGGATCGGCGAACGAGCAGTACTTC. The rearrangement uses TRBV25-1 and TRBJ2-7; maybe TRBD2 (5 bases). The CDR3 spans 14 residues. Germline lookup yields CDR1 MGHDK and CDR2 SYGVNS. V was clipped by 8 bases and J by 5 bases, with 19 bases between them.

V is TRBV2 and J is TRBJ1-3; 8 bases are shared with TRBD1. The length of the CDR3 is 14 residues. The germline V gene has CDR1 SNHLY and CDR2 FYNNEI. Trimming removed 6 bases from V and 4 bases from J; junction bases left unmatched: 5. CDR3 nucleotides: TGTGCCAGCAGGGACAGGGTGGGCGGAAACACCATATATTTT. Translated: CASRDRVGGNTIYF.

CDR3 nucleotide sequence: TGTGCCAGCAGCTCGGACAGGGCGACTGAAGCTTTCTTT. The encoded protein is CASSSDRATEAFF. The chain couples TRBV5-4 to TRBJ1-1, with 8 bases lining up with TRBD1. V gave up 3 bases and J gave up 5 bases; unmatched junction bases: 3. Per germline, CDR1 SGHNT and CDR2 YYREEE (reference sequence). The CDR3 length is 13 residues.

The CDR3 sequence: CASSSGLIYEQYF. DNA for the CDR3: TGTGCCAGTAGTAGCGGCCTTATCTACGAGCAGTACTTC. The rearrangement uses TRBV19 and TRBJ2-7; D gene ambiguous. CDR1 and CDR2 from the germline V gene are LNHDA and SQIVND (reference sequence). The V end lost 4 bases, the J end lost 3 bases, and 10 bases lay between the germline ends. CDR3 size: 13 residues.

The gene calls are TRBV5-1 and TRBJ2-7; D is possibly TRBD2 (7 bases). Trimming left V 5 bases short and J 3 bases short, with 15 bases between. There are 14 residues in the CDR3. CDR1 is SGHRS and CDR2 is YFSETQ in the germline V gene. The CDR3 region is CASRWGGGGYEQYF. In DNA form, the CDR3 reads TGCGCCAGCAGGTGGGGCGGGGGCGGCTACGAGCAGTACTTC.

This sequence joins TRBV6-5 and TRBJ1-3; D perhaps matches TRBD1 (5 bases). Looked up from germline, CDR1 is MNHEY and CDR2 is SVGAGI. The V end was cut by 4 bases, the J end by 0 bases, with 10 bases between. This CDR3 region has 15 residues. The chain's CDR3 is CASSFSTASGNTIYF. CDR3 DNA sequence: TGTGCCAGCAGTTTTTCGACAGCCTCTGGAAACACCATATATTTT.

This clone came up many times. V and J are TRBV11-3 and TRBJ2-1; 9 bases agree with TRBD2. Germline CDR1 SGHNT, CDR2 YENEEA. J was trimmed by 5 bases and V by 4 bases; bases with no gene match: 3. The length of the CDR3 is 14 residues. CDR3 sequence: CASSSGLANNEQFF. As DNA, the CDR3 is TGTGCCAGCAGCTCCGGACTAGCGAACAATGAGCAGTTCTTC.